This T cell receptor (beta chain) emerged from a study of spatial heterogeneity in lung cancer. Time point defined: blood at routine non-recurrence follow-up after resection. The study sequenced unsorted whole RNA from tumor, nontumor lung or frozen PBMC. V lost 1 base and J 10 bases, leaving 7 bases between the germline ends. Germline V gene sequence: CDR1 SEHNR, CDR2 FQNEAQ (reference sequence). The CDR3 covers 12 residues. TCRdb reanalysed the 5' RACE reads using MiXCR and keeps one entry per CDR3 protein. The repertoire holds roughly 34,000 distinct CDR3 sequences, over 6.5% seen once, with approximately 9.8% in the top ten. This clonotype was seen at least ten times.

This clonotype originated in a male donor with early-stage non-small cell lung cancer. The sample in question was PBMCs, obtained at follow-up. The V and J genes are TRBV7-9 and TRBJ1-4, with D possibly matching TRBD1 (5 bases). CDR3 nucleotide sequence: TGTGCCAGCAGCTTAGGGGACCGAAAACTGTTTTTT. This translates into CASSLGDRKLFF.